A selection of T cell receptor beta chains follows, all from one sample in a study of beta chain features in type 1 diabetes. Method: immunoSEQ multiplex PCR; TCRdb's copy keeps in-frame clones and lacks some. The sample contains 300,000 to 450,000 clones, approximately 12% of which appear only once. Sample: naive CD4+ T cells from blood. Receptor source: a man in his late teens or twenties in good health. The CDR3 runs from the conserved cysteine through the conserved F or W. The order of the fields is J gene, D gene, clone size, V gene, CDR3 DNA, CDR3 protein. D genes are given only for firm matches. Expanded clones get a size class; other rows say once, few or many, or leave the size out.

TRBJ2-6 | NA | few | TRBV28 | TGTGCCAGCAGTTTATTAGGGGCTGGGGCCAACGTCCTGACTTTC | CASSLLGAGANVLTF
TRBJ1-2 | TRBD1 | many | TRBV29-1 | TGCAGCGTCCGGACAGGGGGCTACTATGGCTACACCTTC | CSVRTGGYYGYTF
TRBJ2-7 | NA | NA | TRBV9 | TGTGCCAGCAGCGTAGCCTCAGGGGTCGAGCAGTACTTC | CASSVASGVEQYF
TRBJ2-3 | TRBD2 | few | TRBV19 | TGTGCCAGTAGTATACACACTAGCGGCAGCACAGATACGCAGTATTTT | CASSIHTSGSTDTQYF
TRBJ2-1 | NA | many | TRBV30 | TGTGCCTGGGGGACAATGAGGCAGTTCTTC | CAWGTMRQFF
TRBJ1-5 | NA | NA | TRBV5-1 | TGCGCCAGCAGCTTGGCCGGGGGGCTCAATCAGCCCCAGCATTTT | CASSLAGGLNQPQHF
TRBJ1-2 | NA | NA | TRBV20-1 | TGCAGTGCTAGGATAGGGGTGGACTACACCTTC | CSARIGVDYTF
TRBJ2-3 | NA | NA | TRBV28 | TGTGCCAGCAGTTCACAGGGACCAGATACGCAGTATTTT | CASSSQGPDTQYF
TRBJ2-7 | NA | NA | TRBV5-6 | TGTGCCAGCAGCCAGCCGGGTATTATGGCCTACGAGCAGTACTTC | CASSQPGIMAYEQYF
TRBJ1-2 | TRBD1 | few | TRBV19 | TGTGCCAGTAGTATCGACAGGGCCTATGGCTACACCTTC | CASSIDRAYGYTF
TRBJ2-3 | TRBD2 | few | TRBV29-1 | TGCAGCGTTAAGGCAGGCCTAGCGGGAGGAGAACTTAGCACAGATACGCAGTATTTT | CSVKAGLAGGELSTDTQYF
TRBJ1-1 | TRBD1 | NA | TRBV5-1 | TGCGCCAGCAGCCCCGACGGGACAGGGGTTGGTACTGAAGCTTTCTTT | CASSPDGTGVGTEAFF
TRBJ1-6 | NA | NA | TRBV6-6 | TGTGCCAGCAGTTCCCCCGGGTCCTATAATTCACCCCTCCACTTT | CASSSPGSYNSPLHF
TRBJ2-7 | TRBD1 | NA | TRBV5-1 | TGCGCCAGTCGTGCGACAGGGACGTCCTACGAGCAGTACTTC | CASRATGTSYEQYF
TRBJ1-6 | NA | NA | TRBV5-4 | TGTGCCAGCAGCCACGACAGTCGTCTGTCACCCCTCCACTTT | CASSHDSRLSPLHF
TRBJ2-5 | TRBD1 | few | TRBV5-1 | TGCGCCAGCAGCAAGGGACAGGGCCAAGAGACCCAGTACTTC | CASSKGQGQETQYF
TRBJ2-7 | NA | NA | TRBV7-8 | TGTGCCAGCAGCACCTCAAGGAGCTCCTACGAGCAGTACTTC | CASSTSRSSYEQYF
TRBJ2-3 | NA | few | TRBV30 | TGTGCCTGGAGTGGAGGGGATACGCAGTATTTT | CAWSGGDTQYF
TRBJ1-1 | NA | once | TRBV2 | TGTGCCAGCAGTGGAGGGGGGAACACTGAAGCTTTCTTT | CASSGGGNTEAFF
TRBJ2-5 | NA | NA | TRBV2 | TGTGCCAGCAGTGATTTTGTGGGCCTGCGGGGGACCCAGTACTTC | CASSDFVGLRGTQYF
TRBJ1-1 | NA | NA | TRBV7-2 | TGTGCCAGCAGCTGGTCTCGCCTGGAGGGAGCTTTCTTT | CASSWSRLEGAFF
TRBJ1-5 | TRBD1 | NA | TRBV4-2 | TGTGCCAGCAGCCAAGATAGGGGGCGGTCGCCCCAGCATTTT | CASSQDRGRSPQHF
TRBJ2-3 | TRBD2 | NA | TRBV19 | TGTGCCAGTAGTCCGGGGGGAAAAACAGATACGCAGTATTTT | CASSPGGKTDTQYF
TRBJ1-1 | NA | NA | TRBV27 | TGTGCCAGCACCAATGGGGGGATCGGGACTGAAGCTTTCTTT | CASTNGGIGTEAFF
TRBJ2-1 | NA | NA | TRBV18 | TGTGCCAGCTCACCAGGGGCTTTCAGCTCCTACAATGAGCAGTTCTTC | CASSPGAFSSYNEQFF
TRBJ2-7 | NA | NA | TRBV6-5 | TGTGCCAGCCCGCTAGGACAGCTCAACTCCTACGAGCAGTACTTC | CASPLGQLNSYEQYF
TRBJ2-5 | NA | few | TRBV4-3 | TGCGCCAGCAGCCCAATAGGTAGGGGACAAGAGACCCAGTACTTC | CASSPIGRGQETQYF
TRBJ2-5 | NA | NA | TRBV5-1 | TGCGCCAGCAGCTTGGGAGTACAAGAGACCCAGTACTTC | CASSLGVQETQYF
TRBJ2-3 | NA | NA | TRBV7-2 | TGTGCCAGCAGAATAACCAGCGGAGATACGCAGTATTTT | CASRITSGDTQYF
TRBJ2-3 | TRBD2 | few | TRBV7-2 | TGTGCCAGCAGCTTTCAGCGGGGTTGGACAGATACGCAGTATTTT | CASSFQRGWTDTQYF
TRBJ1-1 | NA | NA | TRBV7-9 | TGTGCCAGCAGCAACAGGGTCACCACTGAAGCTTTCTTT | CASSNRVTTEAFF
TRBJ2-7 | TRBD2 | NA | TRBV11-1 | TGTGCCAGCAGCTTAACTAGCGGCTCCTACGAGCAGTACTTC | CASSLTSGSYEQYF
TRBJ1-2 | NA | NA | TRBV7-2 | TGTGCCAGCAGCTTAGCGCTGGGGGCGGATGGCTACACCTTC | CASSLALGADGYTF
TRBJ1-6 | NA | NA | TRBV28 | TGTGCCAGCAGTTCCCCGAATGGGGGGGGCTCACCCCTCCACTTT | CASSSPNGGGSPLHF
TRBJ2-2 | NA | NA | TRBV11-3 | TGTGCCAGCAGCTTAGGCTTGGTATCAGCCGGGGCCGGGGAGCTGTTTTTT | CASSLGLVSAGAGELFF
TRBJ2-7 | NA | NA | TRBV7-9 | TGTGCCAGCAGCTCTGGTTGGCGGGAGCAGTACTTC | CASSSGWREQYF
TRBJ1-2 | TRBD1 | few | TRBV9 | TGTGCCAGCAGCGCCCCGTTCCGGGACAGGGCTTACTATGGCTACACCTTC | CASSAPFRDRAYYGYTF
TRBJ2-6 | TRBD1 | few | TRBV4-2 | TGTGCCAGCAGCTCAGGGGGCGGTGGGGCCAACGTCCTGACTTTC | CASSSGGGGANVLTF
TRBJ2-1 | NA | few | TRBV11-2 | TGTGCCAGCAGCTTAGATTCAGGGGACTACAATGAGCAGTTCTTC | CASSLDSGDYNEQFF
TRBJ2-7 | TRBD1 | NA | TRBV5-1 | TGCGCCAGCAGCCCCGGGGCGGGGACAGGGAAGGAAGAGCAGTACTTC | CASSPGAGTGKEEQYF